This T cell receptor beta chain came from a study of T cell changes during pregnancy in multiple sclerosis. The germline CDR1 and CDR2 sequences are MDHEN and SYDVKM. Trimming left V 3 bases short and J 4 bases short, with 15 bases between. The CDR3 covers 15 residues. Only in-frame clones appear in the TCRdb table, and some are missing; sequencing was by immunoSEQ multiplex PCR. The profile shows 93,000 or so clones, about 91% of them singletons. The material sequenced was peripheral blood, taken after pregnancy. The V and J genes are TRBV28 and TRBJ1-2; D gene unclear. The clonotype was recovered from a female donor with multiple sclerosis, enrolled in a pregnancy study. CDR3 bases: TGTGCCAGCAGTTTTCCGCTAGGTGGAGGCTATGGCTACACCTTC. Protein product: CASSFPLGGGYGYTF.